Following are 30 T cell receptor beta chains from one sample sequenced in a study of blood T cell repertoires in COVID-19. Sequencing was performed with immunoSEQ multiplex PCR; in TCRdb, only in-frame clones are kept and a portion is missing. The sample includes 250,000 to 400,000 clones, almost 90% of them seen just once. Sequenced: peripheral blood. The receptors originated from a woman aged 25 to 39 with COVID-19, enrolled during active disease.

The CDR3 spells CAWSVRSIEAFF. The CDR3 coding sequence is TGTGCCTGGAGTGTACGCAGTATAGAAGCTTTCTTT. J is TRBJ1-1 and V is TRBV30; D remains ambiguous. The CDR3 runs 12 residues. Germline V gives CDR1 GTSNPN, CDR2 SVGIG (reference sequence). Trimming left V 0 bases short and J 8 bases short, with 10 bases between.

This clone was recorded only once. This rearrangement joins TRBV20-1 to TRBJ2-1; no definite D call. The germline V gene encodes CDR1 DFQATT and CDR2 SNEGSKA (reference sequence). Trimming shortened V by 5 bases and J by 7 bases, and 9 bases separated the two germline ends. CDR3 size: 11 residues. The CDR3 bases are TGCAGTGCTTCCCAGATAAATGAGCAGTTCTTC. Translating gives CSASQINEQFF.

The V and J genes are TRBV7-3 and TRBJ2-1, with TRBD2 identical over 8 bases. V gave up 1 base and J gave up 7 bases; unmatched junction bases: 9. Germline assignment: CDR1 SGHTA and CDR2 FQGTGA. The CDR3 contains 16 residues. CDR3 amino acids: CASSLIATSGGNEQFF. CDR3 DNA sequence: TGTGCCAGCAGCTTAATCGCTACTAGCGGAGGGAATGAGCAGTTCTTC.

The chain uses TRBV5-4 and TRBJ1-1; perhaps TRBD1 as D (6 bases). CDR1 and CDR2 from the germline V gene are SGHNT and YYREEE (reference sequence). The ends were cut back, 2 bases at V and 5 bases at J, with 7 bases in the middle. CDR3 length: 12 residues. The CDR3 DNA follows: TGTGCCAGCAGCTTCGGACAGACTGAAGCTTTCTTT. Its protein is CASSFGQTEAFF. Filled out from reference TRBV5-4 and TRBJ1-1, the complete variable domain reads ETGVTQSPTHLIKTRGQQVTLRCSSQSGHNTVSWYQQALGQGPQFIFQYYREEENGRGNFPPRFSGLQFPNYSSELNVNALELDDSALYLCASSFGQTEAFFGQGTRLTVV.

Only a few counts were recorded for this clone. The chain couples TRBV9 to TRBJ2-2; TRBD2 agrees at 13 bases. This CDR3 has 16 amino acids. CDR1 is SGDLS, CDR2 YYNGEE, per germline. V was pared by 6 bases and J by 7 bases, with 9 bases of the junction left unmatched. The CDR3 bases are TGTGCCAGCACCCCGGGACTAGCGGGATTTGGCGGGGAGCTGTTTTTT. Translation gives CASTPGLAGFGGELFF.

The chain combines TRBV4-2 with TRBJ1-4; the match to TRBD1 covers 7 bases. The J segment lost 6 bases and the V segment lost 0 bases, leaving 4 bases of the junction unmatched. Germline CDR1 and CDR2: LGHNA and YNFKEQ. The CDR3 covers 15 residues. CDR3 sequence: CASSQDDRAHEKLFF. The CDR3 DNA reads TGTGCCAGCAGCCAAGATGACAGGGCGCATGAAAAACTGTTTTTT.

This chain joins TRBV5-1 and TRBJ2-1, with a possible D match to TRBD1 (6 bases). Germline CDR1 is SGHRS and CDR2 is YFSETQ. V was trimmed by 3 bases and J by 8 bases, leaving 9 bases between them. The CDR3 is 12 amino acids. The CDR3 loop is CASSWDKYEQFF. The CDR3 DNA reads TGCGCCAGCAGCTGGGACAAATATGAGCAGTTCTTC.

This rearrangement joins TRBV9 to TRBJ2-2; tentatively, D is TRBD2 (6 bases). The CDR3 has 15 amino acids. From germline, CDR1 is SGDLS and CDR2 YYNGEE. With 0 bases removed from V and 6 bases from J, the gap between germline ends came to 12 bases. CDR3 coding DNA: TGTGCCAGCAGCGTAGGCGGGATGGCCGCCGGGGAGCTGTTTTTT. Translated, it gives CASSVGGMAAGELFF.

CDR3 nucleotides: TGTGCCTGGAGCTTAAAGGACAGGTATGGTGAAGCTTTCTTT. Translated, it gives CAWSLKDRYGEAFF. This chain connects TRBV30 to TRBJ1-1; 7 bases match TRBD1. This CDR3 contains 14 residues. The trim removed 3 bases at V and 7 bases at J, leaving 11 bases unmatched. The germline CDR1 and CDR2 sequences are GTSNPN and SVGIG (reference sequence).

This clone was seen once. The V and J genes are TRBV19 and TRBJ1-2; D might be TRBD1 (6 bases). CDR1 and CDR2 (germline): LNHDA, SQIVND (reference sequence). The CDR3 contains 15 residues. V shed 2 bases and J shed 2 bases, with 12 bases lying between them. CDR3 sequence (DNA): TGTGCCAGTAGTATAACCGGGACACCCAACTATGGCTACACCTTC. Translation gives CASSITGTPNYGYTF. The full variable domain, its missing parts supplied by reference TRBV19 and TRBJ1-2, is DGGITQSPKYLFRKEGQNVTLSCEQNLNHDAMYWYRQDPGQGLRLIYYSQIVNDFQKGDIAEGYSVSREKKESFPLTVTSAQKNPTAFYLCASSITGTPNYGYTFGSGTRLTVV.

The chain is built from TRBV30 and TRBJ2-3; tentatively, D is TRBD2 (6 bases). V lost 3 bases, J lost 1 base, and 14 bases lay in between. The CDR3 runs 15 residues. Germline V gene data show CDR1 as GTSNPN and CDR2 as SVGIG (reference sequence). CDR3 loop: CAWSLGGPGTDTQYF. CDR3 bases: TGTGCCTGGAGCCTAGGAGGGCCGGGCACAGATACGCAGTATTTT.

The rearrangement links TRBV10-1 to TRBJ2-7; TRBD1 matches 7 bases. V trimming: 0 bases; J trimming: 1 base; junction bases outside the gene matches: 6. CDR3 size: 16 residues. Germline V lookup: CDR1 WNHNN, CDR2 SYGVQD (reference sequence). CDR3 nucleotide sequence: TGCGCCAGCAGTGAGTCCCGGACAGGAGTATCCTACGAGCAGTACTTC. Encoded protein: CASSESRTGVSYEQYF.

This chain connects TRBV7-9 to TRBJ1-1; tentatively, D is TRBD1 (6 bases). Trimming left V 2 bases short and J 0 bases short, with 7 bases between. This CDR3 comprises 14 residues. Germline CDR1 and CDR2: SEHNR and FQNEAQ (reference sequence). The CDR3 nucleotides are TGTGCCAGCAGCTTAACAGGGATGAACACTGAAGCTTTCTTT. Translating it yields CASSLTGMNTEAFF.

The sample holds one count of this clone. The chain joins TRBV30 to TRBJ1-6, with 9 nucleotides matching TRBD1. The CDR3 is 15 amino acids. The germline V gene has CDR1 GTSNPN and CDR2 SVGIG (reference sequence). V lost 4 bases and J lost 7; bases outside the gene matches: 8. The CDR3 sequence is CAWNGGTGTNSPLHF. The CDR3 DNA reads TGTGCCTGGAATGGCGGGACAGGGACGAATTCACCCCTCCACTTT.

V and J are TRBV6-5 and TRBJ1-5; TRBD1 is a possible D gene (6 bases). Germline V lookup: CDR1 MNHEY, CDR2 SVGAGI. V was trimmed by 5 bases and J by 0 bases, leaving 11 bases between them. This CDR3 has 15 amino acids. CDR3 in amino acids: CASSREGDSNQPQHF. In nucleotides, the CDR3 is TGTGCCAGCAGTCGCGAGGGGGATAGCAATCAGCCCCAGCATTTT.

The chain is built from TRBV11-3 and TRBJ2-2; perhaps TRBD2 as D (5 bases). CDR1 SGHNT and CDR2 YENEEA come from the germline V gene. Between the trimmed V and J ends, which lost 5 bases and 3 bases, there was a span of 7 bases. The CDR3 consists of 13 residues. CDR3 region: CASSTRDTGELFF. CDR3 in DNA: TGTGCCAGCAGCACTAGGGACACCGGGGAGCTGTTTTTT.

This chain connects TRBV5-1 to TRBJ2-2; weak D call: TRBD2 (6 bases). CDR1 SGHRS and CDR2 YFSETQ come from the germline V gene. This CDR3 is built from 13 residues. Trimming cost V 4 bases and J 5 bases, with 9 bases left between them. The DNA for the CDR3 is TGCGCCAGCAGCGGGGGAGGAACCGGGGAGCTGTTTTTT. This translates into CASSGGGTGELFF.

This sequence joins TRBV9 and TRBJ1-3; D possibly corresponds to TRBD1 (6 bases). Looked up from germline, CDR1 is SGDLS and CDR2 is YYNGEE. The CDR3 covers 15 residues. The V end lost 4 bases, the J end lost 0 bases, and 11 bases lay between the germline ends. CDR3 bases: TGTGCCAGCAGCTCTGGACAGAGCTCTGGAAACACCATATATTTT. Translation gives CASSSGQSSGNTIYF.

This chain joins TRBV11-2 and TRBJ1-1; TRBD1 matches 8 bases. The length of the CDR3 is 14 residues. Germline values: CDR1 SGHAT, CDR2 FQNNGV. V lost 2 bases, J lost 4 bases, and 3 bases stayed unmatched. The CDR3 sequence: CASSLTRGRTEAFF. Here the CDR3 DNA reads TGTGCCAGCAGCTTAACCAGGGGGCGCACTGAAGCTTTCTTT. Variable domain in full (rest from reference TRBV11-2 and TRBJ1-1): EAGVAQSPRYKIIEKRQSVAFWCNPISGHATLYWYQQILGQGPKLLIQFQNNGVVDDSQLPKDRFSAERLKGVDSTLKIQPAKLEDSAVYLCASSLTRGRTEAFFGQGTRLTVV.

The gene calls are TRBV19 and TRBJ2-7; 7 positions match TRBD2. The junction had 6 bases not matched to a gene; V was cut back by 3 bases and J by 1 base. The CDR3 has 15 residues. In germline, CDR1 is LNHDA, CDR2 SQIVND (reference sequence). Here the CDR3 DNA reads TGTGCCAGTAGTATTAGGGCTAGCGGATCCTACGAGCAGTACTTC. Protein sequence: CASSIRASGSYEQYF.

The rearrangement uses TRBV2 and TRBJ2-7; 10 bases match TRBD2. The junction had 9 bases not matched to a gene; V was cut back by 5 bases and J by 5 bases. This CDR3 is built from 15 residues. The germline gives CDR1 SNHLY, CDR2 FYNNEI. This chain's CDR3 is CASSPLAGELHEQYF. The CDR3, as DNA: TGTGCCAGCAGTCCTCTAGCGGGAGAACTCCACGAGCAGTACTTC.

V and J are TRBV19 and TRBJ1-3, with 7 bases fitting TRBD1. V was clipped by 3 bases and J by 6 bases; unmatched bases: 11. This CDR3 is built from 16 residues. Per the germline V gene, CDR1 is LNHDA and CDR2 is SQIVND (reference sequence). The CDR3 region is CASSILGQNPSNTIYF. CDR3 sequence (DNA): TGTGCCAGTAGTATCTTGGGACAGAACCCTTCAAACACCATATATTTT.

The rearrangement uses TRBV6-5 and TRBJ2-7; 10 nucleotides agree with TRBD2. Trimming took 0 bases from V and 3 from J; bases not matched to a gene: 2. From germline, CDR1 is MNHEY and CDR2 SVGAGI. This CDR3 has 15 residues. CDR3 coding DNA: TGTGCCAGCAGTTACTCGGCTAGCGGGAGCTACGAGCAGTACTTC. It translates to CASSYSASGSYEQYF.

The chain uses TRBV2 and TRBJ1-5; D perhaps matches TRBD1 (6 bases). The V gene lost 6 bases and the J gene lost 7 bases, with 13 bases spanning the gap. The CDR3 is 13 residues long. Germline V gene lookup returns CDR1 SNHLY and CDR2 FYNNEI. CDR3 DNA sequence: TGTGCCAGCAGAGAAAGAGGGGGACAGCCCCAGCATTTT. This sequence encodes CASRERGGQPQHF.

This chain uses TRBV27 with TRBJ1-2; 10 bases fit TRBD1. V lost 7 bases and J lost 1; bases outside the gene matches: 6. Germline lookup yields CDR1 MNHEY and CDR2 SMNVEV (reference sequence). The CDR3 runs 15 residues. The CDR3 bases are TGTGCCAGCAACCGATGGACAGGGGGTAACTATGGCTACACCTTC. Its translation: CASNRWTGGNYGYTF.

DNA for the CDR3: TGTGCCAGCAGGACTAGCGGGGGCTCCTACGAGCAGTACTTC. The encoded protein is CASRTSGGSYEQYF. The rearrangement joins TRBV27 to TRBJ2-7; 12 bases agree with TRBD2. Germline V gene sequence: CDR1 MNHEY, CDR2 SMNVEV (reference sequence). V was pared by 6 bases and J by 0 bases, with 0 bases of the junction left unmatched. The CDR3 covers 14 residues.

This sequence joins TRBV27 and TRBJ1-3; TRBD1 matches at 7 bases. Trimming removed 3 bases from V and 3 bases from J; junction bases left unmatched: 5. Germline V CDR1 and CDR2: MNHEY, SMNVEV (reference sequence). The CDR3 loop spans 15 amino acids. The CDR3 is CASSFSGTDGNTIYF. In DNA form, the CDR3 reads TGTGCCAGCAGTTTTTCCGGGACAGATGGAAACACCATATATTTT.

V is TRBV18 and J is TRBJ2-7; D perhaps matches TRBD1 (6 bases). The CDR3 extends over 14 amino acids. CDR1 KGHSH and CDR2 LQKENI come from the germline V gene. V lost 2 bases, J lost 4 bases, and 12 bases lay in between. CDR3 region: CASSPTGIEYEQYF. The DNA for the CDR3 is TGTGCCAGCTCACCAACAGGGATTGAATACGAGCAGTACTTC. The full variable domain, rest sourced from reference TRBV18 and TRBJ2-7, is NAGVMQNPRHLVRRRGQEARLRCSPMKGHSHVYWYRQLPEEGLKFMVYLQKENIIDESGMPKERFSAEFPKEGPSILRIQQVVRGDSAAYFCASSPTGIEYEQYFGPGTRLTVT.

V usage is TRBV2 and J usage is TRBJ1-5; 8 bases are shared with TRBD1. The length of the CDR3 is 15 residues. The V and J ends lost 2 bases and 4 bases, in that order; junction bases with no gene match: 4. Per germline, CDR1 SNHLY and CDR2 FYNNEI. As DNA, the CDR3 is TGTGCCAGCAGTGAACAGGGGGCGCTTAATCAGCCCCAGCATTTT. Amino acid sequence: CASSEQGALNQPQHF.

Worth noting for this clone: The sample holds other DNA sequences that translate to the same CDR3. The rearrangement joins TRBV10-3 to TRBJ1-2; D is uncertain. The CDR3 spans 13 residues. Trimming took off 0 bases at V and 6 bases at J, with 8 bases between the two ends. Germline V lookup: CDR1 ENHRY, CDR2 SYGVKD. The CDR3 spells CAISESTGDGYTF. CDR3 coding DNA: TGTGCCATCAGTGAGTCGACGGGAGATGGCTACACCTTC.